Each of the 11 T cell receptor beta chains below was sequenced from the same sample in a study of T cell repertoires in aging, cancer and after chemotherapy. Amplification of TCR beta used genomic DNA extracted from peripheral blood. A mixed TRB-A/B primer pool amplified rearranged TRB by multiplex touch-down PCR. TCRdb reanalysed the multiplex PCR reads using MiXCR and keeps one entry per CDR3 protein. The sample gives several thousand distinct CDR3 sequences, about 32% of which show up once; about 20% is in the top ten. The sequenced sample was blood. The origin of the receptors is a human donor with a blood cancer. The donor label of this sample is uncertain.

This clonotype appeared a few times. This chain links TRBV7-6 with TRBJ2-7; D might be TRBD2 (6 bases). The CDR3 extends over 13 amino acids. Per the germline V gene, CDR1 is SGHVS and CDR2 is FNYEAQ. With 5 bases removed from V and 2 bases from J, the gap between germline ends came to 10 bases. CDR3 DNA: TGTGCCAGCAGCCATGGAGGGACCTACGAGCAGTACTTC. Translated, it gives CASSHGGTYEQYF.

On this clonotype itself: This may be a read error, as it is one base from a much larger clone. The V and J genes are TRBV11-3 and TRBJ2-3, with D tentatively TRBD2 (5 bases). There are 17 residues in the CDR3. The V end lost 6 bases, the J end lost 6 bases, and 25 bases lay between the germline ends. Germline V gene lookup returns CDR1 SGHNT and CDR2 YENEEA. The CDR3 reads CASSYTFTRGSWDTQYF. The CDR3 DNA is TGTGCCAGCAGTTACACATTCACTAGAGGGAGCTGGGATACGCAGTATTTT.

This clonotype appeared a few times. V usage is TRBV19 and J usage is TRBJ2-7, with D possibly called TRBD1 or TRBD2 (6 bases each). V gave up 1 base and J gave up 7 bases, with 17 bases separating them. CDR1 is LNHDA, CDR2 SQIVND, per germline (reference sequence). The CDR3 covers 15 residues. Written as DNA, the CDR3 is TGTGCCAGTAGTATAGTACCGGGGGCCGCTTGGGAGCAGTACTTC. This translates into CASSIVPGAAWEQYF.

The J gene is TRBJ2-7, the V gene TRBV11-3; no firm D call. Looked up from germline, CDR1 is SGHNT and CDR2 is YENEEA. Trimming removed 1 base at V and 3 bases at J, with 4 bases between. The CDR3 is 12 residues long. CDR3 residues: CASSLVSYEQYF. In DNA form, the CDR3 reads TGTGCCAGCAGCTTAGTTAGCTACGAGCAGTACTTC.

The chain links TRBV9 to TRBJ2-3, with D possibly matching TRBD1 (5 bases). Per germline, CDR1 SGDLS and CDR2 YYNGEE. V lost 3 bases, J lost 4 bases, and 12 bases lay in between. This CDR3 contains 14 residues. CDR3 in DNA: TGTGCCAGCAGCGGGGGCCGCCTTCCAGATACGCAGTATTTT. It specifies CASSGGRLPDTQYF.

About this clonotype itself: This clone may be a read error of a much larger clone one base away. V and J are TRBV11-3 and TRBJ2-4; 10 nucleotides agree with TRBD1. Germline CDR1 is SGHNT and CDR2 is YENEEA. V lost 6 bases and J lost 6; bases outside the gene matches: 2. The CDR3 has 13 residues. CDR3 residues: CASRDRGVNIQYF. DNA for the CDR3: TGTGCCAGCAGGGACAGGGGGGTAAACATTCAGTACTTC.

The chain links TRBV13 to TRBJ2-1, with 9 nucleotides matching TRBD2. Germline values: CDR1 PRHDT, CDR2 FYEKMQ (reference sequence). The CDR3 spans 17 residues. V shed 4 bases and J 0 bases; nucleotides not matched to a gene: 7. The DNA for the CDR3 is TGTGCCAGCAGCTCGCACGGACTAGCGAACTCCTACAATGAGCAGTTCTTC. As protein: CASSSHGLANSYNEQFF.

In this sample, this clonotype turned up a few times. J is TRBJ2-3 and V is TRBV5-6; 7 nucleotides agree with TRBD2. CDR1 is SGHDT, CDR2 YYEEEE, per germline. The J segment lost 0 bases and the V segment lost 2 bases, leaving 6 bases of the junction unmatched. This CDR3 has 16 amino acids. This CDR3 reads CASSFLLAPSTDTQYF. The CDR3 DNA reads as TGTGCCAGCAGCTTCCTACTAGCGCCTAGCACAGATACGCAGTATTTT.

The chain carries TRBV7-2 and TRBJ1-5; weak D call: TRBD1 (5 bases). The CDR3 spans 14 residues. The germline V gene has CDR1 SGHTA and CDR2 FQGNSA. Trimming removed 1 base from V and 5 bases from J, with 9 bases in between. The CDR3 sequence: CASSLGGDYQPQHF. CDR3 DNA: TGTGCCAGCAGCTTAGGGGGCGACTATCAGCCCCAGCATTTT.

This clonotype was detected a few times. The J gene is TRBJ1-5, the V gene TRBV6-5; no reliable D call. Trimming removed 0 bases from V and 1 base from J, with 4 bases in between. Germline V gene sequence: CDR1 MNHEY, CDR2 SVGAGI. This CDR3 has 14 amino acids. The CDR3 DNA reads as TGTGCCAGCAGTTACTCTCGGAGCAATCAGCCCCAGCATTTT. This codes for CASSYSRSNQPQHF.

This clonotype was observed a few times. The chain couples TRBV18 to TRBJ2-2; 8 nucleotides match TRBD1. CDR1 is KGHSH, CDR2 LQKENI, per germline. This CDR3 region has 15 residues. V was pared by 3 bases and J by 6 bases, with 6 bases of the junction left unmatched. The CDR3 DNA reads TGTGCCAGCTCACCTCCTGACAGGGGTCCCGGGGAGCTGTTTTTT. Translation: CASSPPDRGPGELFF.